A selection of T cell receptor beta chains follows, all from one sample in a study of CD8 T cells in Susac syndrome. TCRdb recomputed calls from the immunoSEQ multiplex PCR reads with MiXCR, one row per CDR3 protein. The table lists some 300,000 distinct CDR3 sequences, around 91% of them singletons. The sample consisted of CD8+ T cells from PBMCs. Receptor source: a human donor with multiple sclerosis. The CDR3 runs from the conserved cysteine through the conserved F or W. The D gene is left open where the match is weak.

V	D	J	CDR3	DNA
TRBV29-1	NA	TRBJ2-7	CSASGREQYF	TGCAGCGCCTCGGGCCGCGAGCAGTACTTC
TRBV12-3/TRBV12-4	NA	TRBJ1-5	CASSFTTLSQPQHF	TGTGCCAGCAGTTTTACGACACTTTCGCAGCCCCAGCATTTT
TRBV29-1	TRBD2	TRBJ2-3	CSSGTSGPSDTQFF	TGCAGCTCCGGGACTAGCGGGCCATCGGATACGCAGTTTTTT
TRBV20-1	NA	TRBJ2-7	CSARAEGYEQYF	TGCAGTGCTAGGGCGGAAGGTTACGAGCAGTACTTC
TRBV12-2	NA	TRBJ2-2	CATGVSGELFF	TGTGCAACTGGGGTTTCCGGGGAGCTGTTTTTT
TRBV6-4	NA	TRBJ2-3	CASSSTPVVGTDTQYF	TGTGCCAGCAGTTCGACCCCGGTGGTAGGCACAGATACGCAGTATTTT
TRBV15	TRBD2	TRBJ2-5	CATSRGAGGQETQYF	TGTGCCACCAGCAGAGGAGCGGGAGGGCAAGAGACCCAGTACTTC
TRBV19	NA	TRBJ2-2	CATGDFNTGELFF	TGTGCCACGGGAGATTTTAACACCGGGGAGCTGTTTTTT
TRBV21-1	NA	TRBJ2-7	CASSKEVVCEQYF	TGTGCCAGCAGCAAAGAGGTGGTTTGCGAGCAGTACTTC
TRBV7-6	NA	TRBJ2-7	CASSSGLETYEQYF	TGTGCCAGCAGCTCGGGACTGGAAACCTACGAGCAGTACTTC
TRBV9	NA	TRBJ2-5	CASSCGLPRVETQYF	TGTGCCAGCAGCTGTGGACTCCCCCGTGTTGAGACCCAGTACTTC
TRBV20-1	TRBD2	TRBJ2-1	CSAQTSLDSYNEQFF	TGCAGTGCGCAGACTAGCTTGGACTCCTACAATGAGCAGTTCTTC
TRBV7-3	TRBD2	TRBJ2-1	CASSIDPGGMQFF	TGTGCCAGCAGCATCGACCCCGGGGGGATGCAGTTCTTC
TRBV20-1	TRBD2	TRBJ2-1	CSAFGTSGSFNEQFF	TGCAGTGCTTTCGGGACTAGCGGGAGCTTCAATGAGCAGTTCTTC
TRBV13	NA	TRBJ2-6	CASSPTSGSGANVLTF	TGTGCCAGCAGTCCTACCTCGGGGTCTGGGGCCAACGTCCTGACTTTC
TRBV7-9	NA	TRBJ2-7	CASSRSPTASYEQYF	TGTGCCAGCAGCCGATCGCCCACAGCCTCCTACGAGCAGTACTTC
TRBV27	TRBD1	TRBJ2-5	CASSFQGAGETQYF	TGTGCCAGCAGTTTCCAGGGGGCGGGGGAGACCCAGTACTTC
TRBV20-1	NA	TRBJ2-7	CSASDYEQYF	TGCAGTGCCAGTGACTACGAGCAGTACTTC
TRBV7-9	TRBD2	TRBJ2-3	CASSREVPSTDTQYF	TGTGCCAGCAGTCGGGAGGTACCCAGCACAGATACGCAGTATTTT
TRBV7-2	NA	TRBJ2-3	CASSRVLVDTQYF	TGTGCCAGCAGCCGCGTGTTGGTAGATACGCAGTATTTT